This is a list of T cell receptor beta chains from one sample in a study of sequential checkpoint blockade in melanoma. Assay used: immunoSEQ multiplex PCR; TCRdb lists only in-frame clones, some missing. Of about 4,900 clones in the sample, around 33% are singletons; the top ten hold 5.5% to 8%. The sample consisted of tumor tissue (inferred from file names), taken from a patient given nivolumab and ipilimumab in sequence. Source of these receptors: a human donor with melanoma. Both conserved end residues are part of each CDR3. Fields, in order: J gene, clone size, D gene, V gene, CDR3 protein, CDR3 DNA. D genes are given only for firm matches. Expanded clones are given a class, and other clones once, few, many or no size at all.

>TRBJ1-1|few|.|TRBV25-1
CASKGLGAEAFF
TGTGCCAGCAAAGGGTTAGGAGCTGAAGCTTTCTTT
>TRBJ2-7|.|.|TRBV28
CASSLVPRAYEQYF
TGTGCCAGCAGTCTCGTCCCTAGAGCCTACGAGCAGTACTTC
>TRBJ2-5|.|.|TRBV6-8
CASSSALETQYF
TGTGCCAGCAGTTCGGCGCTAGAGACCCAGTACTTC
>TRBJ2-4|.|TRBD2|TRBV9
CASSVGLAGNIQYF
TGTGCCAGCAGCGTAGGGCTAGCGGGAAACATTCAGTACTTC
>TRBJ2-5|medium-sized|TRBD2|TRBV6-8
CASSPWTSGSPETQYF
TGTGCCAGCAGTCCCTGGACTAGCGGGAGTCCCGAGACCCAGTACTTC
>TRBJ1-2|few|.|TRBV29-1
CSAWTAQGLGYTF
TGCAGCGCTTGGACAGCCCAGGGGTTGGGCTACACCTTC
>TRBJ1-2|few|.|TRBV6-1
CASSEAYRADGYGYTF
TGTGCCAGCAGTGAAGCATACAGGGCTGATGGCTATGGCTACACCTTC
>TRBJ1-5|few|.|TRBV2
CASSAGQGDQPQHF
TGTGCCAGCAGTGCAGGTCAGGGTGATCAGCCCCAGCATTTT
>TRBJ2-4|once|TRBD2|TRBV19
CASSSGTSGSVIQYF
TGTGCCAGTAGTAGCGGGACTAGCGGGAGTGTCATTCAGTACTTC
>TRBJ1-4|.|.|TRBV7-6
CASSLGGRNEKLFF
TGTGCCAGCAGCTTAGGAGGGAGGAATGAAAAACTGTTTTTT
>TRBJ1-1|medium-sized|TRBD1|TRBV11-3
CASSPGQGKITEAFF
TGTGCCAGCAGCCCGGGACAGGGGAAGATCACTGAAGCTTTCTTT
>TRBJ2-3|medium-sized|.|TRBV7-5
CASSLEFSVPSTDTQYF
TGTGCCAGCAGCTTGGAGTTTAGCGTTCCTAGCACAGATACGCAGTATTTT
>TRBJ2-2|.|.|TRBV14
CASSRAGRNRPGELFF
TGTGCCAGCAGCCGGGCTGGACGGAACCGACCCGGGGAGCTGTTTTTT
>TRBJ2-2|.|.|TRBV28
CASSFFAAGEWNTGELFF
TGTGCCAGCAGTTTTTTTGCCGCGGGCGAGTGGAACACCGGGGAGCTGTTTTTT
>TRBJ2-7|once|.|TRBV5-1
CASRRTEGVFYEQYF
TGCGCCAGCAGACGAACGGAGGGGGTATTCTACGAGCAGTACTTC
>TRBJ2-3|.|.|TRBV18
CASSSQTDTQYF
TGTGCCAGCTCATCACAGACAGATACGCAGTATTTT
>TRBJ1-4|.|.|TRBV29-1
CSVTGATNEKLFF
TGCAGCGTAACAGGTGCAACTAATGAAAAACTGTTTTTT
>TRBJ2-3|few|TRBD2|TRBV11-3
CASSQAGTRDTDTQYF
TGTGCCAGCAGCCAAGCGGGAACCCGGGACACAGATACGCAGTATTTT
>TRBJ2-1|.|.|TRBV10-2
CASSPDTTYNEQFF
TGCGCCAGCAGTCCGGACACGACCTACAATGAGCAGTTCTTC
>TRBJ2-6|few|.|TRBV7-5
CASSPHLRTGSSGANVLTF
TGTGCCAGCAGCCCCCATCTTAGGACGGGAAGCTCTGGGGCCAACGTCCTGACTTTC
>TRBJ2-2|.|TRBD1|TRBV19
CASGLVTGGPGMATGELFF
TGTGCCAGTGGGTTGGTGACAGGGGGCCCCGGCATGGCCACCGGGGAGCTGTTTTTT
>TRBJ1-4|.|.|TRBV6-8
CASSFGDIGSEKLFF
TGTGCCAGCAGTTTTGGGGACATTGGGAGCGAAAAACTGTTTTTT
>TRBJ2-7|few|TRBD2|TRBV19
CASSRLAGYEQYF
TGTGCCAGTTCCAGACTAGCAGGCTACGAGCAGTACTTC
>TRBJ2-1|.|TRBD2|TRBV19
CASSKSPTSGMIYNEQFF
TGTGCCAGTAGTAAAAGCCCGACTAGCGGGATGATCTACAATGAGCAGTTCTTC
>TRBJ2-3|.|TRBD2|TRBV30
CAWGLAGGNTQYF
TGTGCCTGGGGACTAGCGGGAGGGAATACGCAGTATTTT
>TRBJ2-1|.|TRBD2|TRBV6-8
CASPLGLAPNEQFF
TGTGCCAGCCCCCTGGGACTAGCGCCTAATGAGCAGTTCTTC
>TRBJ1-4|.|TRBD1|TRBV30
CAWSVHNRGEKLFF
TGTGCCTGGAGTGTACACAACAGGGGAGAAAAACTGTTTTTT
>TRBJ2-1|.|TRBD2|TRBV5-1
CASSFLREAELNEQFF
TGCGCCAGCAGCTTTCTGCGGGAGGCCGAACTCAATGAGCAGTTCTTC
>TRBJ2-1|.|.|TRBV29-1
CSVGGRTGRLYNEQFF
TGCAGCGTTGGTGGAAGGACGGGACGCCTCTACAATGAGCAGTTCTTC
>TRBJ2-6|.|.|TRBV7-6
CASSFSYGPGANVLTF
TGTGCCAGCAGCTTCAGTTATGGACCTGGGGCCAACGTCCTGACTTTC
>TRBJ1-1|.|.|TRBV4-1
CASSQADDRLRTEAFF
TGCGCCAGCAGCCAGGCGGATGACAGGCTCCGCACTGAAGCTTTCTTT
>TRBJ1-1|few|TRBD1|TRBV29-1
CSVDRGQGASFF
TGCAGCGTCGACCGGGGACAGGGGGCCTCTTTCTTT
>TRBJ2-3|once|.|TRBV14
CASSPYKGRSTDTQYF
TGTGCCAGCAGCCCCTATAAGGGGCGAAGCACAGATACGCAGTATTTT
>TRBJ2-4|.|.|TRBV28
CASSLAQVPNIQYF
TGTGCCAGCAGTTTAGCGCAGGTACCAAACATTCAGTACTTC
>TRBJ1-2|.|TRBD1|TRBV4-1
CASRTGAGGLYGYTF
TGCGCCAGCCGGACTGGGGCAGGGGGCCTCTATGGCTACACCTTC
>TRBJ2-3|few|.|TRBV10-3
CASGLDRGTDTQYF
TGTGCCAGCGGATTAGACAGAGGCACAGATACGCAGTATTTT
>TRBJ2-5|few|TRBD2|TRBV11-3
CASSLGLAGGSFQETQYF
TGTGCCAGCAGCCTCGGACTAGCGGGAGGTTCCTTCCAAGAGACCCAGTACTTC
>TRBJ2-7|.|.|TRBV19
CASSIWSGSSYEQYF
TGTGCCAGTAGTATATGGTCCGGGAGCTCCTACGAGCAGTACTTC
>TRBJ2-2|.|.|TRBV28
CASSPTNRITGELFF
TGTGCCAGCAGCCCCACCAATAGAATCACAGGGGAGCTGTTTTTT
>TRBJ2-1|few|TRBD2|TRBV4-1
CASSHSTSGTAYNEQFF
TGCGCCAGCAGCCACTCTACTAGCGGGACTGCCTACAATGAGCAGTTCTTC
>TRBJ2-2|few|.|TRBV11-3
CASSLDRWNTGELFF
TGTGCCAGCAGCTTAGACAGATGGAACACCGGGGAGCTGTTTTTT
>TRBJ1-5|few|TRBD1|TRBV9
CASRGTVGQPQHF
TGTGCCAGCAGGGGGACAGTCGGTCAGCCCCAGCATTTT
>TRBJ1-5|.|.|TRBV19
CASRVAGPNQPQHF
TGTGCCAGTAGGGTGGCAGGGCCTAATCAGCCCCAGCATTTT
>TRBJ2-7|.|.|TRBV6-8
CASSPSASRPATMFGRNYEQYF
TGTGCCAGCAGTCCTAGCGCGAGTCGACCGGCTACGATGTTCGGACGAAATTACGAGCAGTACTTC
>TRBJ2-1|medium-sized|.|TRBV12-5
CASNPGHRLPEQFF
TGTGCCAGCAACCCGGGACACCGCCTTCCGGAGCAGTTCTTC
>TRBJ2-7|.|TRBD1|TRBV19
CASKGTGEYEQYF
TGTGCCAGTAAAGGGACAGGGGAGTACGAGCAGTACTTC
>TRBJ2-5|.|TRBD1|TRBV6-8
CASALNRGTAQETQYF
TGTGCCAGCGCCCTAAACAGGGGTACCGCACAAGAGACCCAGTACTTC
>TRBJ2-1|.|.|TRBV6-8
CASSYQSGFYNEQFF
TGTGCCAGCAGTTACCAATCAGGGTTCTACAATGAGCAGTTCTTC
>TRBJ2-5|.|.|TRBV6-8
CASSYRGRETQYF
TGTGCCAGCAGTTACAGGGGGAGAGAGACCCAGTACTTC
>TRBJ1-5|.|.|TRBV28
CASSPTARGGQPQHF
TGTGCCAGCAGTCCAACCGCGAGGGGAGGGCAGCCCCAGCATTTT
>TRBJ1-1|few|.|TRBV6-8
CASSTEWGEAFF
TGTGCCAGCAGTACGGAATGGGGTGAAGCTTTCTTT
>TRBJ2-7|.|.|TRBV11-3
CASSPSVGRPPYEQYF
TGTGCCAGCAGCCCGAGCGTCGGGAGACCCCCCTACGAGCAGTACTTC
>TRBJ2-1|.|.|TRBV19
CASSSSGNYNEQFF
TGTGCCAGTAGTTCGAGCGGAAACTACAATGAGCAGTTCTTC
>TRBJ1-1|medium-sized|.|TRBV11-3
CASSLPGANTEAFF
TGTGCCAGCAGCTTGCCAGGGGCCAACACTGAAGCTTTCTTT
>TRBJ1-1|medium-sized|.|TRBV6-8
CASNGVNTEAFF
TGTGCCAGCAATGGGGTGAACACTGAAGCTTTCTTT
>TRBJ1-3|.|.|TRBV11-3
CASSLGDSGNTIYF
TGTGCCAGCAGCTTAGGGGACTCTGGAAACACCATATATTTT
>TRBJ2-1|few|TRBD2|TRBV6-8
CAIEVAGTNEQFF
TGTGCCATCGAAGTAGCGGGGACTAATGAGCAGTTCTTC